The T cell receptor (beta chain) described here comes from a study of blood T cell repertoires in COVID-19. Sequencing used immunoSEQ multiplex PCR; TCRdb keeps in-frame clones, though not all of them. This sample carries around 150,000 clones, roughly 80% of them seen once, and the ten largest clones take around 7%. This clone appeared once. The CDR3 consists of 15 residues. Germline CDR1 is SGHRS and CDR2 is YFSETQ. J was trimmed by 4 bases and V by 3 bases; bases with no gene match: 4. The sequence was collected from a middle-aged man who had recovered from COVID-19. Source material: PBMCs or T cells enriched from blood (not recorded which). The chain joins TRBV5-1 to TRBJ2-2, with TRBD1 identical over 9 bases. The CDR3 sequence is CASSSDRGFTGELFF. CDR3 sequence (DNA): TGCGCCAGCAGCTCTGACAGGGGGTTCACCGGGGAGCTGTTTTTT.